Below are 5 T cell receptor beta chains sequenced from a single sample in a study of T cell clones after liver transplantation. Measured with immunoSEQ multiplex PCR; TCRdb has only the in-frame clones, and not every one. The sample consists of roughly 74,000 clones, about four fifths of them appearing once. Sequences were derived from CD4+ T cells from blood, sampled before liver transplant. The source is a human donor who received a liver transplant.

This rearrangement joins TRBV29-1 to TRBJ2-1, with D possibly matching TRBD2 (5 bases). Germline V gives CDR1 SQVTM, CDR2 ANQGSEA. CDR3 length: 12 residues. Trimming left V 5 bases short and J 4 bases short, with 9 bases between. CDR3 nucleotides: TGCAGCGTTAGCGGTTATTACAATGAGCAGTTCTTC. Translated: CSVSGYYNEQFF.

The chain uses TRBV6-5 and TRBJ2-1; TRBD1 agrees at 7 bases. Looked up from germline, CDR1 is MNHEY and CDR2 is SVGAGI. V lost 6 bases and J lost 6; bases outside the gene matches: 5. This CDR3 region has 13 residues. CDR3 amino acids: CASSRRQGNEQFF. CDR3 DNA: TGTGCCAGCAGCCGCCGACAGGGCAATGAGCAGTTCTTC.

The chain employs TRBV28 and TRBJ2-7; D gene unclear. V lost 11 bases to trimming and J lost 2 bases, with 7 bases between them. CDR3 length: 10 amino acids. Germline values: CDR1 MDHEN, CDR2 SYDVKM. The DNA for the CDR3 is TGTGCCTCCGGACCCTACGAGCAGTACTTC. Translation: CASGPYEQYF.

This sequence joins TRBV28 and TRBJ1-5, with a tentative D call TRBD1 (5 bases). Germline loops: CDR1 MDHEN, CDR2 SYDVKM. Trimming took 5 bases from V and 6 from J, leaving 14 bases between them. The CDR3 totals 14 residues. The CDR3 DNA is TGTGCCAGCAGTAGGGACGTCGGTCCTCAGCCCCAGCATTTT. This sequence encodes CASSRDVGPQPQHF.

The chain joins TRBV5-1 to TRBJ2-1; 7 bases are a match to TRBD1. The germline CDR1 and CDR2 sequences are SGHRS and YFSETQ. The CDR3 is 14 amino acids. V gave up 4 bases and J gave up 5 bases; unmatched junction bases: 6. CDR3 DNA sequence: TGCGCCAGCAGCACCATTACAGGGGACAATGAGCAGTTCTTC. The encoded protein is CASSTITGDNEQFF.